This TCR beta chain came from a study of OX40 agonist ivuxolimab in advanced cancers. Study findings and constraints: Among patients with partial responses at 0.1-3.0 mg/kg, clonal expansion was among the lowest. Low normalized T-cell clonal expansion also characterized some of the nonresponders.

No patient had autoimmune disease or received systemic immunosuppression. CDR1 and CDR2 from the germline V gene are LGHNA and YNFKEQ. The length of the CDR3 is 15 residues. The trim removed 4 bases at V and 7 bases at J, leaving 7 bases unmatched. This clone has just one count. The antigen remains undetermined. The method was immunoSEQ multiplex PCR; TCRdb's version includes in-frame clones alone and lacks a portion of them. This table holds fewer than 65,000 clones, approximately 80% found once. This TCR came from an adult with an advanced solid tumor such as melanoma, head and neck, liver or kidney cancer. This chain joins TRBV4-2 and TRBJ1-4; the match to TRBD1 covers 9 bases. The sample consisted of CD4+ or CD8+ T cells sorted from blood, taken in a trial of the OX40 agonist ivuxolimab. CDR3 sequence (DNA): TGTGCCAGCAGCCGCACCGGGACAGGGACTGAAAAACTGTTTTTT. Protein: CASSRTGTGTEKLFF.